This entry describes one T cell receptor beta chain. At one of its ends the junction is not consistent with the germline gene, which may arise from a read error. The data belong to a study of Graves' ophthalmopathy and Graves' hyperthyroidism. Ophthalmopathy in the donors was of moderate-to-severe activity, with CAS ≥3, NOSPECS ≥4 and duration under 3 months. Pregnancy or lactation, uncontrolled infections and other autoimmune diseases were grounds for excluding patients. Establishment of the diagnosis relied upon clinical symptoms, serum thyroxine, TRAb, thyroid ultrasound and orbital computed tomography. Sampling more than 9 ml of fresh peripheral blood provided the PBMCs. Germline CDR1 is SNHLY and CDR2 is FYNNEI. The CDR3 extends over 15 amino acids. Researchers took RNA transcripts and amplified TCR beta CDR3 regions from them. The first-round RT-PCR employed HTBI primers together with the Qiagen OneStep RT-PCR kit. A multiplex PCR was then performed as the second round. Each CDR3 protein is one row after TCRdb ran MiXCR on the multiplex PCR reads. Among under 250,000 distinct CDR3 sequences listed, under 25% were seen once.

This TCR was sampled from a woman in her 50s with Graves' ophthalmopathy. The chain is built from TRBV2 and TRBJ2-7; D is unclear. The sequenced sample was peripheral blood. CDR3 bases: TGTGTCAGCAGTTTGGGCAGAGTACTTTCCTACGAGCAGTACTTC. Amino acids: CVSSLGRVLSYEQYF.